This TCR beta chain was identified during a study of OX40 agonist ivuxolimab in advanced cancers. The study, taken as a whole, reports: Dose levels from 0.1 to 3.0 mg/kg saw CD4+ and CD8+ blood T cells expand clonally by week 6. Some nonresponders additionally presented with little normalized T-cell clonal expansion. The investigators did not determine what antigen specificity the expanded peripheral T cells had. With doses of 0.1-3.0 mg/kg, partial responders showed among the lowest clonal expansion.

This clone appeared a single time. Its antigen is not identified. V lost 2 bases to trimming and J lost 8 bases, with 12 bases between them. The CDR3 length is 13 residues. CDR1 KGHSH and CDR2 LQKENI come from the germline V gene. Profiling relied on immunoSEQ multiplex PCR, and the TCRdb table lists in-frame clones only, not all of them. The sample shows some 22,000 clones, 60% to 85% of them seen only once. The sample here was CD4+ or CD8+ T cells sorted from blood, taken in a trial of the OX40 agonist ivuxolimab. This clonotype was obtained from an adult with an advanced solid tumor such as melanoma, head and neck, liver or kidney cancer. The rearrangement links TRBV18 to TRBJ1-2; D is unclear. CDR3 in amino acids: CASSPREGGGYTF. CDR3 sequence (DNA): TGTGCCAGCTCACCAAGGGAGGGCGGAGGCTACACCTTC.